One sample yielded the 6 T cell receptor beta chains listed below, sequenced in a study of T cells in Graves' hyperthyroidism and ophthalmopathy. RNA transcripts yielded amplified TCR beta CDR3 regions. A set of HTBI primers served as the primers for a first-round RT-PCR of the TCR CDR3. TCRdb re-called the multiplex PCR reads through MiXCR, storing one row per CDR3 protein. The table has a few hundred thousand distinct CDR3 sequences, about a sixth seen once; the top ten hold roughly 3%. Sequencing was carried out using blood. The receptors stem from a woman in her thirties or forties with Graves' ophthalmopathy.

This rearrangement joins TRBV25-1 to TRBJ1-5, with 8 bases fitting TRBD1. The CDR3 covers 14 residues. Germline loops: CDR1 MGHDK, CDR2 SYGVNS. The junction had 11 bases not matched to a gene; V was cut back by 9 bases and J by 7 bases. The CDR3 DNA sequence: TGTGCCAGTCTCCCGGACAGGGTAAAACAGCCCCAGCATTTT. This gives the protein CASLPDRVKQPQHF.

This clonotype was recorded many times. The rearrangement joins TRBV3-1 to TRBJ1-3; D may be TRBD1 (5 bases). Per the germline V gene, CDR1 is LGHDT and CDR2 is YNNKEL (reference sequence). This CDR3 is 16 amino acids long. V was shortened by 1 base and J by 1 base, with 11 bases between the two germline ends. The chain's CDR3 is CASSQARQISGNTIYF. The CDR3 DNA reads as TGTGCCAGCAGCCAAGCCAGACAGATATCTGGAAACACCATATATTTT.

This clonotype has more than one count but fewer than ten. The chain joins TRBV10-3 to TRBJ1-5, with D perhaps TRBD1 (6 bases). Trimming left V 0 bases short and J 2 bases short, with 11 bases between. CDR3 size: 16 residues. CDR1 is ENHRY, CDR2 SYGVKD, per germline. The CDR3 loop is CAISESWGAGNQPQHF. The CDR3 nucleotides are TGTGCCATCAGTGAGTCGTGGGGGGCGGGCAATCAGCCCCAGCATTTT.

The sample holds many counts of this clonotype. The chain is built from TRBV2 and TRBJ2-3; tentatively, D is TRBD2 (5 bases). The germline V gene has CDR1 SNHLY and CDR2 FYNNEI. CDR3 length equals 14 residues. V lost 3 bases and J 0 bases, leaving 7 bases between the germline ends. The CDR3 region has the DNA TGTGCCAGCAGTGAGACGGGAAGCACAGATACGCAGTATTTT. This encodes CASSETGSTDTQYF.

At least ten counts were recorded for this clonotype. The chain is built from TRBV12-3 or TRBV12-4 and TRBJ2-3; tentative D call: TRBD1 (5 bases). V lost 8 bases, J lost 2 bases, and 8 bases lay in between. The CDR3 contains 12 residues. CDR3 sequence: CASAGNTDTQYF. DNA for the CDR3: TGTGCCAGCGCAGGGAACACAGATACGCAGTATTTT.

Comments on this clonotype: A much larger clone lies one base from this, so it may be a read error. The genes are TRBV20-1 and TRBJ2-1, with 9 bases aligning to TRBD1. CDR1 is DFQATT and CDR2 is SNEGSKA in the germline V gene (reference sequence). This CDR3 region has 14 residues. V dropped 5 bases and J dropped 9; count of bases not matched to a gene: 11. The CDR3 DNA reads TGCAGTGCTCCCCGGGACAGGGTGGGCAGTGAGCAGTTCTTC. Its translation is CSAPRDRVGSEQFF.